The subject of this entry is one T cell receptor beta chain. Sequencing used immunoSEQ multiplex PCR; TCRdb keeps in-frame clones, though not all of them. The sample records 550,000 to 650,000 clones, approximately 96% being singletons. CD8 cells regarded as naive lacked CD45RO, were positively chosen for CCR7, and omitted terminally differentiated effector memory CD45RA+ cells. All participating donors were Caucasian adults from Nashville, Tennessee. These data originate in a study of shared clonotypes between healthy human individuals. The germline gives CDR1 PRHDT, CDR2 FYEKMQ (reference sequence). This CDR3 is built from 16 residues. Trimming cost V 5 bases and J 3 bases; bases outside gene matches: 6.

The sequencing input was naive CD8+ T cells sorted from blood. The receptor comes from a woman aged 30 to 39 in good health. The chain couples TRBV13 to TRBJ2-7; 14 bases fit TRBD2. CDR3 nucleotides: TGTGCCAGCAGCCCCTACGGGACTAGCGGGAGCTACGAGCAGTACTTC. Translating gives CASSPYGTSGSYEQYF.